These T cell receptor beta chains were read from a single sample in a study of T-cell memory formation after mild COVID-19. Using its own MiXCR run on the 5' RACE reads, TCRdb lists one record per CDR3 protein. The sample comprises fewer than 90,000 distinct CDR3 sequences, 14% of which are singletons, and roughly 33% rests with the top ten. The sequenced sample was PBMCs or a T cell subset sorted from them (not recorded which). These receptors originate from an adult woman who had mild COVID-19 (a few samples of this study predate the infection). Cell type and time point are not known. Each CDR3 is given with its conserved first and last residue. The order of the fields is clone size, V gene, J gene, D gene, CDR3 DNA, CDR3 protein. The D gene is left open where the match is weak. A row's size may be missing; if present it is once, few, many or a size class.

abundance: few; v_gene: TRBV3-1; j_gene: TRBJ2-2; d_gene: -; CDR3nt: TGTGCCGGCCGGGAGCCGAACACCGGGGAGCTGTTTTTT; CDR3aa: CAGREPNTGELFF
abundance: many; v_gene: TRBV5-1; j_gene: TRBJ2-7; d_gene: -; CDR3nt: TGCGCCAGCAGCTTCGCGCTAGGGAACTACGAGCAGTACTTC; CDR3aa: CASSFALGNYEQYF
abundance: many; v_gene: TRBV7-6; j_gene: TRBJ2-1; d_gene: -; CDR3nt: TGTGCCAGCAGCTTACTAGCCAGTAACAATGAGCAGTTCTTC; CDR3aa: CASSLLASNNEQFF
abundance: many; v_gene: TRBV6-6; j_gene: TRBJ2-3; d_gene: -; CDR3nt: TGTGCCAGCAGTCCCCGGAGATCGCTAGATACGCAGTATTTT; CDR3aa: CASSPRRSLDTQYF
abundance: -; v_gene: TRBV5-1; j_gene: TRBJ2-7; d_gene: TRBD1; CDR3nt: TGCGCCAGCAGCTTGGCACAGGGGATTTACTACGAGCAGTACTTC; CDR3aa: CASSLAQGIYYEQYF
abundance: -; v_gene: TRBV7-3; j_gene: TRBJ2-3; d_gene: TRBD2; CDR3nt: TGTGCCAGCAGTCGCGGACTAGCGGGGGGTATAGATACGCAGTATTTT; CDR3aa: CASSRGLAGGIDTQYF
abundance: few; v_gene: TRBV5-6; j_gene: TRBJ2-7; d_gene: TRBD2; CDR3nt: TGTGCCAGCAGCCCGCCCCTTTGGCGGGGGGTTTCCTACGAGCAGTACTTC; CDR3aa: CASSPPLWRGVSYEQYF
abundance: many; v_gene: TRBV11-2; j_gene: TRBJ2-5; d_gene: TRBD2; CDR3nt: TGTGCCAGCAGCACAAATCCCGGGACTAGCGGGGGCTTAGAAGAGACCCAGTACTTC; CDR3aa: CASSTNPGTSGGLEETQYF
abundance: many; v_gene: TRBV12-3/TRBV12-4; j_gene: TRBJ2-3; d_gene: TRBD1; CDR3nt: TGTGCCAGTTCCGGGACAGGCACAGATACGCAGTATTTT; CDR3aa: CASSGTGTDTQYF
abundance: few; v_gene: TRBV6-6; j_gene: TRBJ2-1; d_gene: -; CDR3nt: TGTGCCAGCAGCCCCCTGGGGGCGAATAATGAGCAGTTCTTC; CDR3aa: CASSPLGANNEQFF
abundance: -; v_gene: TRBV4-1; j_gene: TRBJ1-2; d_gene: -; CDR3nt: TGCGCCAGCAGCCATCGACTTGTGACGACGTTCGATGGCTACACCTTC; CDR3aa: CASSHRLVTTFDGYTF
abundance: few; v_gene: TRBV7-9; j_gene: TRBJ2-7; d_gene: TRBD1; CDR3nt: TGTGCCAGCAGCTTAGGGACAGGGGAGTCCTACGAGCAGTACTTC; CDR3aa: CASSLGTGESYEQYF
abundance: few; v_gene: TRBV7-9; j_gene: TRBJ2-2; d_gene: -; CDR3nt: TGTGCCAGCAGACCGGCAGGGGCCGGGGAGCTGTTTTTT; CDR3aa: CASRPAGAGELFF
abundance: -; v_gene: TRBV12-3/TRBV12-4; j_gene: TRBJ2-5; d_gene: TRBD2; CDR3nt: TGTGCCAGCAGGACTAGCGGGGGGGCGTTGGAGACCCAGTACTTC; CDR3aa: CASRTSGGALETQYF
abundance: -; v_gene: TRBV7-8; j_gene: TRBJ2-3; d_gene: -; CDR3nt: TGTGCCAGCAGCTTAGGCGTGGGGGTGGGGGCAGATACGCAGTATTTT; CDR3aa: CASSLGVGVGADTQYF
abundance: -; v_gene: TRBV2; j_gene: TRBJ2-1; d_gene: TRBD1; CDR3nt: TGTGCCAGCCAGGGCTGGACAGGGCGGGAAAATGAGCAGTTCTTC; CDR3aa: CASQGWTGRENEQFF
abundance: once; v_gene: TRBV18; j_gene: TRBJ2-7; d_gene: -; CDR3nt: TGTGCCAGCTCACCTACCCGGAGCAGGGGCTACGAGCAGTACTTC; CDR3aa: CASSPTRSRGYEQYF
abundance: few; v_gene: TRBV5-6; j_gene: TRBJ2-4; d_gene: TRBD1; CDR3nt: TGTGCCAGCAGCTTAGGGACAGGGGGGAGCATTCAGTACTTC; CDR3aa: CASSLGTGGSIQYF
abundance: -; v_gene: TRBV9; j_gene: TRBJ2-1; d_gene: TRBD2; CDR3nt: TGTGCCAGCAGCGTTAGCGGGAGCCCATACAATGAGCAGTTCTTC; CDR3aa: CASSVSGSPYNEQFF
abundance: few; v_gene: TRBV14; j_gene: TRBJ2-2; d_gene: TRBD2; CDR3nt: TGTGCCAGCAGCCAAGGGGGACTAGCGGGGAACACCGGGGAGCTGTTTTTT; CDR3aa: CASSQGGLAGNTGELFF
abundance: many; v_gene: TRBV7-7; j_gene: TRBJ2-3; d_gene: TRBD2; CDR3nt: TGTGCTAGCAGTCAGGGCGCGGGAGTGGATACGCAGTATTTT; CDR3aa: CASSQGAGVDTQYF
abundance: few; v_gene: TRBV4-3; j_gene: TRBJ2-7; d_gene: -; CDR3nt: TGCGCCAGCAGCCAAGATGGGGGGGGACACTACGAGCAGTACTTC; CDR3aa: CASSQDGGGHYEQYF